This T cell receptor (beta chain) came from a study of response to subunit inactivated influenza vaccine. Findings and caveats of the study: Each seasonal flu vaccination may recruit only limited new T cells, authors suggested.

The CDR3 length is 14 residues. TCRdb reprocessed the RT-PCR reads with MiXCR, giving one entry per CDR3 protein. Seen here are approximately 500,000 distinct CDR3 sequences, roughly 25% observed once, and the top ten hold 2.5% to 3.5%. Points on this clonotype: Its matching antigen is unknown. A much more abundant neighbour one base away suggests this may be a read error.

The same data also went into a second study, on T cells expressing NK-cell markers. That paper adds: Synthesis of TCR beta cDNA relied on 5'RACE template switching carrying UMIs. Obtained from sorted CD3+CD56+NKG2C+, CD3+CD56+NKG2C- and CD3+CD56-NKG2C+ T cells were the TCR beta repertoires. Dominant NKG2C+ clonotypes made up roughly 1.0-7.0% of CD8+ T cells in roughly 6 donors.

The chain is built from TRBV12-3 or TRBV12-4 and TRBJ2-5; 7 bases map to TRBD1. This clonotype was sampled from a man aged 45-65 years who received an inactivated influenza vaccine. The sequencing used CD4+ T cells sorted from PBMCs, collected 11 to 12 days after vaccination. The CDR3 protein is CASTPGDSQGTQYF. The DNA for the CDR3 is TGTGCCAGCACCCCCGGGGACAGCCAAGGGACCCAGTACTTC.